This TCR beta chain derives from a study of T cell clones after liver transplantation. Points from the study as a whole: In two subjects, few donor cells limited the measurable donor-reactive repertoire. Post-transplant, graft-donor-reactive CD4 TCRbeta sequences in blood dropped significantly in most of the 8 subjects.

Sequencing used immunoSEQ multiplex PCR; TCRdb keeps in-frame clones, though not all of them. The sample has roughly 74,000 clones; about 80% are singletons. As for this clone: Antigen unknown.

CDR1 and CDR2 (germline): SGHTS, YDEGEE. The CDR3 contains 17 residues. V lost 1 base and J lost 3; bases outside the gene matches: 11. The TCR originated in a human donor who received a liver transplant. The chain joins TRBV5-8 to TRBJ2-3; TRBD2 aligns across 7 bases. Sequencing used CD4+ T cells from blood, obtained before liver transplant. The CDR3 is CASSLLLREFSTDTQYF. The CDR3 coding sequence is TGTGCCAGCAGCTTGCTGTTGCGGGAGTTCTCTACAGATACGCAGTATTTT.